The 5 T cell receptor beta chains below were found in one sample sequenced in a study of T cell clones after liver transplantation. The protocol was immunoSEQ multiplex PCR, while the TCRdb copy is restricted to in-frame clones and leaves out a portion. The sample consists of tens of thousands of clones, 90% of them appearing once. Sequenced here: CD4+ T cells from blood, sampled before liver transplant. These receptors were collected from a human donor who received a liver transplant.

This chain connects TRBV5-1 to TRBJ2-2; possibly TRBD2 for D (5 bases). Trimming cost V 4 bases and J 1 base, with 14 bases left between them. The CDR3 runs 16 residues. Germline CDR1 reads SGHRS; CDR2 reads YFSETQ. The CDR3 DNA follows: TGCGCCAGCAGCACCTACGGGGTAGGGAACACCGGGGAGCTGTTTTTT. This encodes CASSTYGVGNTGELFF.

The rearrangement links TRBV11-2 to TRBJ1-3; no clear D. V was cut by 7 bases and J by 6 bases, with 7 bases left in between. This CDR3 region has 11 residues. Germline CDR1 is SGHAT and CDR2 is FQNNGV. The CDR3 DNA reads TGTGCCAGCAACCCCCAAAACACCATATATTTT. It encodes CASNPQNTIYF.

This chain joins TRBV2 and TRBJ2-5, with D uncertain. The CDR3 contains 11 residues. Germline CDR1 and CDR2: SNHLY and FYNNEI. V was clipped by 7 bases and J by 4 bases, with 7 bases between them. CDR3 protein: CASNSRETQYF. Here the CDR3 DNA reads TGTGCCAGCAATTCGCGAGAGACCCAGTACTTC.

The J gene is TRBJ1-5, the V gene TRBV19; weak D call: TRBD1 (5 bases). This CDR3 is 16 amino acids long. The ends were cut back, 7 bases at V and 1 base at J, with 17 bases in the middle. The germline V gene encodes CDR1 LNHDA and CDR2 SQIVND (reference sequence). CDR3 coding DNA: TGTGCCAGTACTTCCCGAGGACGACAGAGCAATCAGCCCCAGCATTTT. Protein product: CASTSRGRQSNQPQHF.

The CDR3 bases are TGTGTTTTCGGCGGGACGGGTGATACGCAGTATTTT. It codes for CVFGGTGDTQYF. This chain links TRBV28 with TRBJ2-3; weak D call: TRBD2 (6 bases). The CDR3 spans 12 residues. Looked up from germline, CDR1 is MDHEN and CDR2 is SYDVKM.